This T cell receptor beta chain stems from a study of T-cell memory formation after mild COVID-19. Study information: Largely, the TCR clusters proved donor specific. The study's findings and limits: Confirmation was lacking for SARS-CoV-2 specificity of second-wave clones that peaked on day 37. A subset of responding clones appeared in pre-infection memory, suggesting cross-reactive memory joined.

TCRdb re-analysed the 5' RACE reads in MiXCR, keeping a single row per CDR3 protein. The table includes over 450,000 distinct CDR3 sequences, over 20% detected once. The germline V gene has CDR1 DFQATT and CDR2 SNEGSKA (reference sequence). The CDR3 sequence is 13 residues long. V was pared by 6 bases and J by 2 bases, with 13 bases between. As concerns this clonotype: Its antigen is still unknown.

The rearrangement joins TRBV20-1 to TRBJ1-2; the D gene is possibly TRBD1 (6 bases). The sequencing sample was made of PBMCs or a T cell subset sorted from them (not recorded which). The receptor's source is an adult woman who had mild COVID-19 (a few samples of this study predate the infection). Cell type and time point are not known. The CDR3: CSAIPGQNYGYTF. The DNA of the CDR3 is TGCAGTGCCATACCTGGACAGAACTATGGCTACACCTTC.